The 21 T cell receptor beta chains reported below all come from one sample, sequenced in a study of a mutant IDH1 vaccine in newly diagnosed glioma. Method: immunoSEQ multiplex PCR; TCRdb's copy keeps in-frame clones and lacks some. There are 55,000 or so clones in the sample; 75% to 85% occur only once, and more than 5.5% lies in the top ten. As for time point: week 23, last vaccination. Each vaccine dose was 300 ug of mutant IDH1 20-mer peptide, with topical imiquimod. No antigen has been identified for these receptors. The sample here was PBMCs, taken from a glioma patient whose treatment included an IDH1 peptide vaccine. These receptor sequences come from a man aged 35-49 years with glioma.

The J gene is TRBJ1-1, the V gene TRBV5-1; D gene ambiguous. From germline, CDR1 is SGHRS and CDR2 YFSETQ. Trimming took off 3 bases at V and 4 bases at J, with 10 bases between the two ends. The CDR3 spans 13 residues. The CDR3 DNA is TGCGCCAGCAGCTGGGTGGGTGGCACTGAAGCTTTCTTT. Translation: CASSWVGGTEAFF.

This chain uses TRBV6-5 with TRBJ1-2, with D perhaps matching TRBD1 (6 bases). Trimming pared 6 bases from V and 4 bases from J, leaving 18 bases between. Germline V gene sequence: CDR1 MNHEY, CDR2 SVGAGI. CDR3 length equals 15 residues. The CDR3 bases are TGTGCCAGCAGGAAAGGACAGAACTCGGCCTATGGCTACACCTTC. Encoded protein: CASRKGQNSAYGYTF.

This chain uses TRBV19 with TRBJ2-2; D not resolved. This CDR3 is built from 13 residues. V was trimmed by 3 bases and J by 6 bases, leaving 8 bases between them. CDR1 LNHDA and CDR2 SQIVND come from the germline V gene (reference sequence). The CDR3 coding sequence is TGTGCCAGTAGTATCGCGGCTCCCGGGGAGCTGTTTTTT. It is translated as CASSIAAPGELFF. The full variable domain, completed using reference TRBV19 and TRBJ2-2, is DGGITQSPKYLFRKEGQNVTLSCEQNLNHDAMYWYRQDPGQGLRLIYYSQIVNDFQKGDIAEGYSVSREKKESFPLTVTSAQKNPTAFYLCASSIAAPGELFFGEGSRLTVL.

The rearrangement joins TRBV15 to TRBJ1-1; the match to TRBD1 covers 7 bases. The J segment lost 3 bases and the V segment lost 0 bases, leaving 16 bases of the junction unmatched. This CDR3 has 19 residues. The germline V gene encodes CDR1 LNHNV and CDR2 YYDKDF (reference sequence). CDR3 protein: CATSRDLLGLFGTDTEAFF. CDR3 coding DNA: TGTGCCACCAGCAGAGATCTATTAGGGCTCTTTGGGACAGACACTGAAGCTTTCTTT. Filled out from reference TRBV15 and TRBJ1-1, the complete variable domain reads DAMVIQNPRYQVTQFGKPVTLSCSQTLNHNVMYWYQQKSSQAPKLLFHYYDKDFNNEADTPDNFQSRRPNTSFCFLDIRSPGLGDTAMYLCATSRDLLGLFGTDTEAFFGQGTRLTVV.

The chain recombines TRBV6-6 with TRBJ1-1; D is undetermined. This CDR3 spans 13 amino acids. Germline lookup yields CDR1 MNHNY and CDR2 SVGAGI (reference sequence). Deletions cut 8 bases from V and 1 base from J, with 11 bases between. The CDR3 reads CASSDGENTEAFF. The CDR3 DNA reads TGTGCCAGCTCAGATGGGGAGAACACTGAAGCTTTCTTT.

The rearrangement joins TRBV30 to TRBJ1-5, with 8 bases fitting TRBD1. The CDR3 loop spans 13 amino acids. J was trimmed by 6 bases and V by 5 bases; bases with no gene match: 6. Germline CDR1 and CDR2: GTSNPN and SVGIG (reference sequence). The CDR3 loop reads CAWGTGLRQPQHF. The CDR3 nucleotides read TGTGCCTGGGGGACAGGCCTTCGTCAGCCCCAGCATTTT.

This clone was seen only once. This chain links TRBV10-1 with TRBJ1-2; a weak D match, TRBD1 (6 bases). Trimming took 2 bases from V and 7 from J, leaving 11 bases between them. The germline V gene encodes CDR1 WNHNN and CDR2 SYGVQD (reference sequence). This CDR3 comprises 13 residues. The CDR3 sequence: CASSERRTVGYTF. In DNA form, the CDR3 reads TGCGCCAGCAGTGAGCGGAGGACAGTTGGCTACACCTTC.

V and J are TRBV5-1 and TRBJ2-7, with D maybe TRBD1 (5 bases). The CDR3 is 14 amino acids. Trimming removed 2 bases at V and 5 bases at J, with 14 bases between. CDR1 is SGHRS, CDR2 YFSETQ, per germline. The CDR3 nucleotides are TGCGCCAGCAGCTTTCAAGGGGTGCCTAACGAGCAGTACTTC. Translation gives CASSFQGVPNEQYF.

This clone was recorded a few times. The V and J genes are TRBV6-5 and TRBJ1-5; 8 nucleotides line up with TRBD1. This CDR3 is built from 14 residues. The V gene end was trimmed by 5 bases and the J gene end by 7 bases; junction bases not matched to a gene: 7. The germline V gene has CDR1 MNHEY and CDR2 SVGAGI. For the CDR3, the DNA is TGTGCCAGCAGTCCAGGGGGCGTAAAGCAGCCCCAGCATTTT. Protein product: CASSPGGVKQPQHF.

The CDR3 region is CASQEIAYGYTF. In DNA, the CDR3 is TGTGCCAGCCAAGAGATAGCCTATGGCTACACCTTC. The rearrangement uses TRBV2 and TRBJ1-2; no clear D. Germline CDR1 is SNHLY and CDR2 is FYNNEI. V lost 8 bases, J lost 4 bases, and 11 bases lay in between. The CDR3 is 12 residues long.

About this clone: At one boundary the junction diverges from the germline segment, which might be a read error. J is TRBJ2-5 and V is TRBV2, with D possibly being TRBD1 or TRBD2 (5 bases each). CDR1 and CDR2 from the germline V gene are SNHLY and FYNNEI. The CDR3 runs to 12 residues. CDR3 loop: CASSEAQGTWDF. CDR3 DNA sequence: TGTGCCAGCAGTGAAGCGCAAGGGACGTGGGACTTC.

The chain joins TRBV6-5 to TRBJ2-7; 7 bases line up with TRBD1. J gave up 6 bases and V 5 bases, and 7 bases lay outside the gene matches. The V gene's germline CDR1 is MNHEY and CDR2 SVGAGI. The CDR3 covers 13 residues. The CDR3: CASSRQGTSEQYF. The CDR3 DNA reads TGTGCCAGCAGTCGACAGGGAACGAGCGAGCAGTACTTC.

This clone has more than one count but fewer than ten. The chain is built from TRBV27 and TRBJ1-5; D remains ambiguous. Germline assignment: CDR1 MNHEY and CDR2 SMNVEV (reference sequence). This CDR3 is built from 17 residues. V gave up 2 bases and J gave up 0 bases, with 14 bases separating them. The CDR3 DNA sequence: TGTGCCAGCAGTTTAAGACCCCCCGGGGTTAGCAATCAGCCCCAGCATTTT. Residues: CASSLRPPGVSNQPQHF.

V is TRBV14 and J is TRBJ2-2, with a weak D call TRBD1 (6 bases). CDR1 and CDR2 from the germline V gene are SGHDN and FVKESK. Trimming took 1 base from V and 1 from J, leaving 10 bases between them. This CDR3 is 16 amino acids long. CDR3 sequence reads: CASSQAPTGNTGELFF. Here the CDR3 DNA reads TGTGCCAGCAGCCAAGCCCCGACAGGGAACACCGGGGAGCTGTTTTTT.

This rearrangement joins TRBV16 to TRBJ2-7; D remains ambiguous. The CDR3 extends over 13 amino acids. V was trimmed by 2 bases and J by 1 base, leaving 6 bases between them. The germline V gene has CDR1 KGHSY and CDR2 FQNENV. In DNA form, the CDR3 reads TGTGCCAGCAGCCAACCTGGTTCCTACGAGCAGTACTTC. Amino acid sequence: CASSQPGSYEQYF.

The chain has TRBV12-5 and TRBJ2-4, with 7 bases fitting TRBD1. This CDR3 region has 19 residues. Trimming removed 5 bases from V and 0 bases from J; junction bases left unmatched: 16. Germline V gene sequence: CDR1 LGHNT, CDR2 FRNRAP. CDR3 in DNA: TGTGCTAGTGGTCCATACCAAACCTCGACAGGGCTAGCCAAAAACATTCAGTACTTC. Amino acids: CASGPYQTSTGLAKNIQYF.

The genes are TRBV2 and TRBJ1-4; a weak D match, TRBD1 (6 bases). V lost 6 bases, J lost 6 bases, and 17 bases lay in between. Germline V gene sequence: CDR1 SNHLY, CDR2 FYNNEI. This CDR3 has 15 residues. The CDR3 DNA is TGTGCCAGCAGGCAGGGGACACACGGGGATGAAAAACTGTTTTTT. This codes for CASRQGTHGDEKLFF.

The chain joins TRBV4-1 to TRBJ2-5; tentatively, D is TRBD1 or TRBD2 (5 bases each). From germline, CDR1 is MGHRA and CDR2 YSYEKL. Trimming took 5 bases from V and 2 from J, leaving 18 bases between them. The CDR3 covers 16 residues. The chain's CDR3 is CASSGVGRDPQETQYF. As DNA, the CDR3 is TGCGCCAGCAGCGGTGTCGGCCGGGACCCTCAAGAGACCCAGTACTTC.

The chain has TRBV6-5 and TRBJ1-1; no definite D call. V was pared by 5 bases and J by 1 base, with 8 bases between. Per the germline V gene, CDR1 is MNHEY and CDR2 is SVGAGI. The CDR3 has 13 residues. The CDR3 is CASSRVQNTEAFF. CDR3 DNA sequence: TGTGCCAGCAGTCGCGTTCAGAACACTGAAGCTTTCTTT.

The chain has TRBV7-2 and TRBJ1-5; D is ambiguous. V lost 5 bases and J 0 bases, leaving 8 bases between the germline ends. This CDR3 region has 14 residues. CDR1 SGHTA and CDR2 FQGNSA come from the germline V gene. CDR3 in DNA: TGTGCCAGCAGCCCGAGATATAGCAATCAGCCCCAGCATTTT. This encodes CASSPRYSNQPQHF.

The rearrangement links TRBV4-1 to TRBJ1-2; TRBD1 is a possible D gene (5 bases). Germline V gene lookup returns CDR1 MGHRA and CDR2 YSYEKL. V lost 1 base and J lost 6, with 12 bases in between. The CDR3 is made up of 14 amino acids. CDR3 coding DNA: TGCGCCAGCAGCCAAGGGGAAAGGGGTGATGGCTACACCTTC. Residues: CASSQGERGDGYTF.